The 22 T cell receptor beta chains reported below all come from one sample, sequenced in a study of T cells after yellow fever vaccination. From the 5' RACE reads, TCRdb called clonotypes with MiXCR, one entry per CDR3 protein. Among some 130,000 distinct CDR3 sequences listed, around 6.3% were seen once. The material was CD4+ T cells sorted from PBMCs, obtained 10 days after the yellow fever booster vaccination. The source of these receptors is a man aged 25 to 40 who received the YFV17D yellow fever vaccine.

This clonotype was detected ten times or more. The genes are TRBV6-1 and TRBJ2-1; D is uncertain. The V end was cut by 2 bases, the J end by 2 bases, with 13 bases between. Germline V gene sequence: CDR1 MNHNS, CDR2 SASEGT. The CDR3 spans 16 residues. CDR3 protein: CASSENLRVPYNEQFF. As DNA, the CDR3 is TGTGCCAGCAGTGAAAACCTGAGAGTCCCCTACAATGAGCAGTTCTTC.

Ten or more counts support this clonotype. The rearrangement links TRBV4-3 to TRBJ1-3; D not certain. The germline V gene encodes CDR1 LGHNA and CDR2 YSLEER. V was shortened by 1 base and J by 2 bases, with 6 bases between the two germline ends. This CDR3 spans 14 amino acids. CDR3 loop: CASSQGKAGNTIYF. CDR3 in DNA: TGCGCCAGCAGCCAAGGGAAAGCTGGAAACACCATATATTTT.

This clonotype turned up a few times. The CDR3, as DNA: TGTGCCAGCAGACCCGCGAACTCGGGGGGCTACACCTTC. It translates to CASRPANSGGYTF. The V call is TRBV12-3 or TRBV12-4, the J call TRBJ1-2; no clear D. The CDR3 is 13 amino acids. V was pared by 6 bases and J by 8 bases, with 16 bases between.

The V and J genes are TRBV11-2 and TRBJ2-2, with D uncertain. V was pared by 3 bases and J by 4 bases, with 12 bases between. Looked up from germline, CDR1 is SGHAT and CDR2 is FQNNGV. This CDR3 region has 15 residues. CDR3 protein: CASSFRGRTTGELFF. The DNA for the CDR3 is TGTGCCAGCAGCTTTAGAGGCAGAACCACCGGGGAGCTGTTTTTT.

This clonotype was seen at least ten times. The chain recombines TRBV3-1 with TRBJ2-3; possibly TRBD1 or TRBD2 for D (5 bases each). Trimming shortened V by 1 base and J by 1 base, and 9 bases separated the two germline ends. Germline CDR1 reads LGHDT; CDR2 reads YNNKEL (reference sequence). The CDR3 is 15 residues long. CDR3 DNA: TGTGCCAGCAGCCAAGTGGGGACCGGCACAGATACGCAGTATTTT. This translates into CASSQVGTGTDTQYF.

This clonotype was seen ten or more times. The chain combines TRBV29-1 with TRBJ2-4; D tentatively fits TRBD1 or TRBD2 (7 bases each). The CDR3 has 18 amino acids. Germline loops: CDR1 SQVTM, CDR2 ANQGSEA. V lost 6 bases, J lost 1 base, and 25 bases lay in between. The chain's CDR3 is CSVTGASGPLGAKNIQYF. The CDR3, as DNA: TGCAGCGTCACAGGGGCTAGCGGACCCCTGGGGGCCAAAAACATTCAGTACTTC.

This clonotype came up many times. The chain has TRBV7-2 and TRBJ2-5; no clear D. Germline V gene sequence: CDR1 SGHTA, CDR2 FQGNSA. V was clipped by 1 base and J by 2 bases, with 8 bases between them. The CDR3 totals 14 residues. Here the CDR3 DNA reads TGTGCCAGCAGCTTAGTAGGCGGTCAAGAGACCCAGTACTTC. Its protein product is CASSLVGGQETQYF.

This clonotype was seen repeatedly, ten times or more. CDR3 sequence: CASSRSGGARSSRETQYF. CDR3 nucleotide sequence: TGTGCCAGCAGCCGCAGCGGTGGGGCCAGGTCTTCGAGAGAGACCCAGTACTTC. The rearrangement joins TRBV11-1 to TRBJ2-5; either TRBD1 or TRBD2 may fit D (5 bases each). The V end was cut by 5 bases, the J end by 4 bases, with 26 bases between. Germline lookup yields CDR1 SGHAT and CDR2 FQDESV (reference sequence). This CDR3 is 18 amino acids long.

This clonotype was recorded many times. The chain combines TRBV5-1 with TRBJ2-2; D unclear. The CDR3 covers 11 residues. The V and J ends lost 1 base and 7 bases respectively, with 2 bases between them. Germline V gene lookup returns CDR1 SGHRS and CDR2 YFSETQ. This CDR3 reads CASSLNGELFF. DNA of the CDR3: TGCGCCAGCAGCTTGAACGGGGAGCTGTTTTTT.

The genes are TRBV12-3 or TRBV12-4 and TRBJ2-1; D ambiguous. The CDR3 covers 13 residues. V gave up 5 bases and J gave up 13 bases, with 18 bases separating them. CDR3 protein: CASSPTTYTGQFF. CDR3 in DNA: TGTGCCAGCAGTCCCACGACCTACACCGGCCAGTTCTTC.

The genes are TRBV7-2 and TRBJ1-1; weak D call: TRBD1 (5 bases). Trimming cost V 6 bases and J 2 bases, with 13 bases left between them. Germline loops: CDR1 SGHTA, CDR2 FQGNSA. This CDR3 is 14 amino acids long. This chain's CDR3 is CASRSGTVNTEAFF. In DNA, the CDR3 is TGTGCCAGCAGGTCCGGGACCGTCAACACTGAAGCTTTCTTT.

This clonotype was seen at least ten times. This chain links TRBV18 with TRBJ2-4; no firm D call. Trimming removed 3 bases from V and 7 bases from J, with 13 bases in between. Germline CDR1 and CDR2: KGHSH and LQKENI. CDR3 length: 14 residues. The CDR3 coding sequence is TGTGCCAGCTCACCGGCTCCGGCAGAGAACATTCAGTACTTC. It specifies CASSPAPAENIQYF.

This clonotype came up many times. This chain joins TRBV7-9 and TRBJ1-1; no definite D call. CDR3 length: 11 amino acids. V gave up 4 bases and J gave up 11 bases, with 11 bases separating them. Germline V gene sequence: CDR1 SEHNR, CDR2 FQNEAQ (reference sequence). The CDR3 spells CASSSGFGAFF. Written as DNA, the CDR3 is TGTGCCAGCAGCTCCGGTTTTGGTGCTTTCTTT.

This clonotype was found many times. The gene calls are TRBV20-1 and TRBJ2-7; TRBD2 matches at 9 bases. V was pared by 6 bases and J by 4 bases, with 10 bases of the junction left unmatched. CDR1 is DFQATT and CDR2 is SNEGSKA in the germline V gene (reference sequence). The CDR3 is made up of 14 amino acids. CDR3 sequence: CSASGLASMYEQYF. CDR3 sequence (DNA): TGCAGTGCCAGTGGACTAGCGTCCATGTACGAGCAGTACTTC.

This chain uses TRBV28 with TRBJ2-2; D is perhaps TRBD1 or TRBD2 (7 bases each). V lost 10 bases to trimming and J lost 2 bases, with 14 bases between them. CDR1 is MDHEN, CDR2 SYDVKM, per germline. CDR3 length: 14 amino acids. The CDR3 DNA is TGTGCCACCAGGGGGGGCGGAAACACCGGGGAGCTGTTTTTT. It is translated as CATRGGGNTGELFF.

This clonotype was counted ten times or more. This chain connects TRBV20-1 to TRBJ2-1, with TRBD2 matching over 9 bases. V was clipped by 4 bases and J by 8 bases; unmatched bases: 6. The CDR3 sequence is 13 residues long. Germline values: CDR1 DFQATT, CDR2 SNEGSKA (reference sequence). Here the CDR3 reads CSATGGRVDEQFF. The CDR3 DNA reads TGCAGTGCTACAGGCGGGAGGGTCGATGAGCAGTTCTTC.

The chain employs TRBV6-1 and TRBJ2-7, with D possibly matching TRBD2 (5 bases). The germline CDR1 and CDR2 sequences are MNHNS and SASEGT. This CDR3 has 13 residues. Trimming left V 8 bases short and J 3 bases short, with 14 bases between. CDR3 sequence (DNA): TGTGCCAGCTACCAGAGGGAGAACTACGAGCAGTACTTC. Translation: CASYQRENYEQYF.

This clonotype was observed a handful of times. The chain links TRBV5-1 to TRBJ1-6; the D gene is possibly TRBD1 (6 bases). Germline V CDR1 and CDR2: SGHRS, YFSETQ. The CDR3 extends over 17 amino acids. Trimming removed 0 bases at V and 3 bases at J, with 13 bases between. The CDR3 DNA reads TGCGCCAGCAGCTTGGCTCTGGACAGCAACTATAATTCACCCCTCCACTTT. This encodes CASSLALDSNYNSPLHF.

This clonotype showed up many times. The genes are TRBV5-1 and TRBJ2-7, with TRBD2 identical over 11 bases. Germline assignment: CDR1 SGHRS and CDR2 YFSETQ. This CDR3 spans 14 amino acids. J was trimmed by 3 bases and V by 5 bases; bases with no gene match: 4. CDR3 DNA sequence: TGCGCCAGCAGTCCCGGGACTAGCGGCTACGAGCAGTACTTC. It encodes CASSPGTSGYEQYF.

The rearrangement uses TRBV20-1 and TRBJ2-7, with D perhaps matching TRBD2 (5 bases). Germline loops: CDR1 DFQATT, CDR2 SNEGSKA (reference sequence). Trimming shortened V by 3 bases and J by 0 bases, and 12 bases separated the two germline ends. The CDR3 loop spans 14 amino acids. CDR3 amino acids: CSASKSGFSYEQYF. In nucleotides, the CDR3 is TGCAGTGCTAGTAAGTCGGGATTCTCCTACGAGCAGTACTTC.

This clonotype was observed at least ten times. The chain recombines TRBV6-2 or TRBV6-3 with TRBJ2-1; 11 nucleotides align to TRBD2. The CDR3 totals 15 residues. J gave up 5 bases and V 2 bases, and 2 bases lay outside the gene matches. CDR1 is MNHEY, CDR2 SVGEGT, per germline. The CDR3 is CASSYGTSGHNEQFF. Here the CDR3 DNA reads TGTGCCAGCAGTTACGGGACTAGCGGACACAATGAGCAGTTCTTC.

With respect to this clonotype: Since a much larger clone is just one base distant, this may be a read error. The chain recombines TRBV6-5 with TRBJ2-5; 7 nucleotides match TRBD1. CDR1 is MNHEY and CDR2 is SVGAGI in the germline V gene. J was trimmed by 5 bases and V by 3 bases; bases with no gene match: 6. This CDR3 comprises 14 residues. The CDR3, as DNA: TGTGCCAGCAGTTATAGGGGACAGAATGAGACCCAGTACTTC. The encoded protein is CASSYRGQNETQYF.